Presented here are 2 T cell receptor beta chains from one specimen sequenced in a study of response to subunit inactivated influenza vaccine (dated by TCRdb to the late 2010s). The library was prepared using RT-PCR. Sequencing was performed on an Illumina HiSeq 2500. Starting from the raw public reads, TCRdb applied fastp trimming at Q25, assembled clones with MiXCR and retained in-frame beta chains. Rows are unified per CDR3 protein, each entry keeping the most common DNA and genes. This sample comprises approximately 480,000 distinct CDR3 sequences, approximately 11% of them detected only once. Less than 15% of the sample rests with the top ten. The sample's time point label is to be understood as: around 47 days after influenza vaccine administration. Specimen: PBMCs from blood, collected about 40 days after vaccination. These receptors came from a man in his fifties or sixties who received an inactivated influenza vaccine. Donor details come from another sample of the same person, matched by shared clones.

This clonotype was counted many times. The rearrangement uses TRBV12-3 or TRBV12-4 and TRBJ2-7, with 10 bases that match TRBD1. The CDR3 contains 17 residues. Unmatched junction bases numbered 14, after V lost 7 bases and J lost 2 bases. Here the CDR3 DNA reads TGTGCCAGCACCATTATCGGGCGGGGACAGGGGACCTACGAGCAGTACTTC. This gives the protein CASTIIGRGQGTYEQYF.

The chain employs TRBV29-1 and TRBJ2-2; D not certain. Germline lookup yields CDR1 SQVTM and CDR2 ANQGSEA. CDR3 length: 15 residues. V gave up 7 bases and J gave up 2 bases, with 17 bases separating them. This CDR3 is CSAQTYGKNTGELFF. In DNA, the CDR3 is TGCAGCGCCCAAACCTATGGGAAAAACACCGGGGAGCTGTTTTTT.